The source of this T cell receptor (beta chain) is a study of cytomegalovirus exposure and HLA in healthy donors. About this clone itself: No antigen is known for it.

The CDR3 is made up of 19 amino acids. Germline-derived CDR1 and CDR2 are SGHTA and FQGNSA. J lost 2 bases, V lost 0 bases, and 8 bases had no gene match. Regarding the study as a whole: In a later analysis, a missense DCLRE1C variant was linked to TCR beta V- and J-gene trimming. A previous analysis found most TCR beta V segments productive roughly 87% or roughly 30% of the time.

Primers: 60 Vbeta forward and 13 Jbeta reverse. TCRdb's copy holds only in-frame clones and misses some; the assay was immunoSEQ multiplex PCR. This table has about 210,000 clones, 80% to 90% appearing once. The sample was PBMCs. This chain joins TRBV7-2 and TRBJ2-5; 14 nucleotides align to TRBD2. This receptor was identified in a girl aged 2 to 9 in good health and CMV-seronegative. CDR3: CASSLAPGLAGGAQETQYF. CDR3 DNA: TGTGCCAGCAGCTTAGCTCCCGGACTAGCGGGGGGCGCGCAAGAGACCCAGTACTTC.